The 8 T cell receptor beta chains reported below all come from one sample, sequenced in a study of T cell repertoires in cytomegalovirus infection. In TCRdb, the reads were re-called with MiXCR into one record per CDR3 protein. The table shows 700,000 to 950,000 distinct CDR3 sequences, with about 30% occurring only once. The antigens for these receptors are not known. The source material was cultured CD8+ T cells from PBMCs, sampled from culture after CMV antigen stimulation. These receptors originate from a human donor in good health (CMV status not recorded). Some clones in this sample may be carry-over from other donors' samples.

The table lists this clonotype with many counts. The V call is TRBV7-2, the J call TRBJ1-2, with 7 bases lining up with TRBD1. CDR1 SGHTA and CDR2 FQGNSA come from the germline V gene. V shed 3 bases, J shed 9 bases, and the junction held 13 bases outside the gene matches. This CDR3 is 15 amino acids long. The CDR3 DNA is TGTGCCAGCAGCTTCTTACAGGGGCGGCACAGAAGCTACACCTTC. This codes for CASSFLQGRHRSYTF.

J is TRBJ2-7 and V is TRBV27, with TRBD1 matching over 9 bases. CDR1 is MNHEY, CDR2 SMNVEV, per germline (reference sequence). The J segment lost 11 bases and the V segment lost 5 bases, leaving 7 bases of the junction unmatched. This CDR3 has 12 residues. This CDR3 reads CASSRRTGEEYF. In DNA form, the CDR3 reads TGTGCCAGCAGTCGACGGACAGGGGAGGAGTACTTC.

This clonotype came up a few times. This chain's CDR3 is CATSEGTSGRYNNEQFF. CDR3 DNA sequence: TGTGCCACCAGTGAGGGGACTAGCGGCCGCTATAACAATGAGCAGTTCTTC. This rearrangement joins TRBV24-1 to TRBJ2-1; 11 bases agree with TRBD2. There are 17 residues in the CDR3. Looked up from germline, CDR1 is KGHDR and CDR2 is SFDVKD. The V gene end was trimmed by 4 bases and the J gene end by 5 bases; junction bases not matched to a gene: 9.

This clonotype has ten or more counts. This chain links TRBV5-1 with TRBJ2-1; D remains ambiguous. This CDR3 comprises 14 residues. V lost 2 bases and J lost 5, with 11 bases in between. Germline assignment: CDR1 SGHRS and CDR2 YFSETQ. CDR3 nucleotide sequence: TGCGCCAGCAGCTTCCTGGGCCCGGACAATGAGCAGTTCTTC. This encodes CASSFLGPDNEQFF.

CDR3 in DNA: TGTGCCAGCATCGACAGGGCCAATGGCTACACCTTC. It specifies CASIDRANGYTF. The chain links TRBV6-6 to TRBJ1-2; TRBD1 matches 7 bases. Germline assignment: CDR1 MNHNY and CDR2 SVGAGI (reference sequence). This CDR3 comprises 12 residues. Trimming removed 7 bases from V and 6 bases from J; junction bases left unmatched: 5.

This clonotype has ten or more counts. This chain links TRBV2 with TRBJ1-5; 10 bases align to TRBD1. CDR3 length: 14 amino acids. Germline values: CDR1 SNHLY, CDR2 FYNNEI. V dropped 8 bases and J dropped 7; count of bases not matched to a gene: 8. The CDR3 bases are TGTGCCAGCGGCCCGACAGGGGGCGGACAGCCCCAGCATTTT. Protein product: CASGPTGGGQPQHF.

This clonotype was detected only a few times. The V and J genes are TRBV6-5 and TRBJ1-2, with 10 nucleotides matching TRBD1. Germline assignment: CDR1 MNHEY and CDR2 SVGAGI. CDR3 size: 18 residues. J lost 4 bases, V lost 0 bases, and 11 bases had no gene match. CDR3 DNA sequence: TGTGCCAGCAGTTACTCGCTCCCGACAGGGGGCATCACCTATGGCTACACCTTC. Translated, it gives CASSYSLPTGGITYGYTF.

This clonotype showed up just a few times. This sequence joins TRBV5-6 and TRBJ1-6, with TRBD1 matching 12 bases. V lost 2 bases and J lost 8; bases outside the gene matches: 2. This CDR3 spans 15 amino acids. In germline, CDR1 is SGHDT, CDR2 YYEEEE. CDR3 residues: CASSFGDRGHSPLHF. The CDR3, as DNA: TGTGCCAGCAGCTTTGGGGACAGGGGGCATTCACCCCTCCACTTT.